Below, 5 T cell receptor beta chains from the same sample are listed, as sequenced in a study of T cells in Graves' hyperthyroidism and ophthalmopathy. Amplification of TCR beta CDR3 regions was performed using RNA transcripts as template. The HTBI primer set was used in a first-round RT-PCR of the TCR CDR3. TCRdb reprocessed the multiplex PCR reads with MiXCR, giving one entry per CDR3 protein. The profile shows some 600,000 distinct CDR3 sequences, around 14% of them singletons. Sequenced material: blood. These receptor sequences come from a woman younger than 45 with Graves' hyperthyroidism that later progressed to Graves' ophthalmopathy.

This clonotype was recorded at least ten times. V and J are TRBV27 and TRBJ2-7; D gene ambiguous. The V end was cut by 2 bases, the J end by 3 bases, with 11 bases between. CDR3 length equals 14 residues. Germline V gene sequence: CDR1 MNHEY, CDR2 SMNVEV (reference sequence). CDR3 DNA sequence: TGTGCCAGCAGTTTAAAGAACATCCACTACGAGCAGTACTTC. Translated, it gives CASSLKNIHYEQYF.

This clonotype appeared a few times. The rearrangement uses TRBV5-1 and TRBJ2-2; 7 bases fit TRBD1. The germline V gene encodes CDR1 SGHRS and CDR2 YFSETQ. The ends lost 2 bases at V and 5 bases at J; junction bases unmatched: 6. The CDR3 runs to 15 residues. In nucleotides, the CDR3 is TGCGCCAGCAGCTTCCGGGACAGCACGACCGGGGAGCTGTTTTTT. Its translation: CASSFRDSTTGELFF.

This clonotype was recorded at least ten times. The chain combines TRBV14 with TRBJ1-2; tentative D call: TRBD1 (6 bases). V shed 2 bases and J shed 2 bases, with 9 bases lying between them. This CDR3 is built from 14 residues. Germline lookup yields CDR1 SGHDN and CDR2 FVKESK. The CDR3 protein is CASSQRGGNYGYTF. CDR3 in DNA: TGTGCCAGCAGCCAAAGGGGGGGGAACTATGGCTACACCTTC.

This clonotype occurred many times. The chain combines TRBV28 with TRBJ2-2, with D maybe TRBD2 (6 bases). The germline gives CDR1 MDHEN, CDR2 SYDVKM. The CDR3 runs to 14 residues. Between the trimmed V and J ends, which lost 5 bases and 1 base, there was a span of 8 bases. CDR3 amino acids: CASSGGMNTGELFF. The CDR3 DNA sequence: TGTGCCAGCAGTGGGGGGATGAACACCGGGGAGCTGTTTTTT.

This clonotype showed up just a few times. The rearrangement joins TRBV5-6 to TRBJ1-5, with 9 bases lining up with TRBD1. The CDR3 is made up of 14 amino acids. The germline V gene has CDR1 SGHDT and CDR2 YYEEEE. V trimming: 4 bases; J trimming: 7 bases; junction bases outside the gene matches: 6. The CDR3 nucleotides read TGTGCCAGCAGCAAGGGACAGGGCAGACAGCCCCAGCATTTT. Its protein product is CASSKGQGRQPQHF.